The rows below give T cell receptor beta chains drawn from one sample of a study of blood T cell repertoires in COVID-19. Using immunoSEQ multiplex PCR, the repertoire was profiled, and TCRdb retains in-frame clones only, with some absent. This sample has over 25,000 clones, with around 92% found just once. The sequencing sample was made of peripheral blood. The receptors shown here come from a human donor in a cohort sampled during active COVID-19. The CDR3 runs from the conserved cysteine through the conserved F or W. Fields, in order: J gene, D gene, clone size, V gene, CDR3 DNA, CDR3 protein. A D gene is named only where the DNA matches it firmly. Not all rows give a size; the values are once, few, many and, for expanded clones, a class.

TRBJ1-6,TRBD1,NA,TRBV10-3,TGTGCCATCAGTGAGGGACAGGGGTCAGGGTCACCCCTCCACTTT,CAISEGQGSGSPLHF
TRBJ1-6,NA,NA,TRBV6-1,TGTGCCAGCAGTGAAAGCGGAAATTCACCCCTCCACTTT,CASSESGNSPLHF
TRBJ2-4,TRBD1,NA,TRBV4-3,TGCGCCAGCAGCCAGGCCTATGGACAGGGACTAGCCAAAAACATTCAGTACTTC,CASSQAYGQGLAKNIQYF
TRBJ2-3,NA,few,TRBV27,TGTGCCAGCAGTTTTTATGGGAGTCCGCAGTATTTT,CASSFYGSPQYF
TRBJ1-5,NA,NA,TRBV15,TGTGCCACCAGCAGAGAGAGAACTAGCAATCAGCCCCAGCATTTT,CATSRERTSNQPQHF
TRBJ2-2,TRBD2,NA,TRBV4-2,TGTGCCAGCAGCCAGGGTTGGACTAGCGGGGGCCCGTTCTCCCCCGGGGAGCTGTTTTTT,CASSQGWTSGGPFSPGELFF
TRBJ2-5,NA,NA,TRBV5-1,TGCGCCAGCAGCTTGGAGCCTACCCAAGAGACCCAGTACTTC,CASSLEPTQETQYF
TRBJ2-3,NA,NA,TRBV6-4,TGTGCCAGCAGTGACGGGGGGGATACGCAGTATTTT,CASSDGGDTQYF
TRBJ2-2,TRBD2,NA,TRBV11-2,TGTGCCAGCAGCTCGTCCCGATACAGCGGGGGGGCTAGCGGGGAGCTGTTTTTT,CASSSSRYSGGASGELFF
TRBJ2-3,TRBD1,NA,TRBV4-2,TGTGCCAGCAGCCAAGGTTTAGCGACAGGGGGCTTTCCAGATACGCAGTATTTT,CASSQGLATGGFPDTQYF
TRBJ2-2,TRBD1,NA,TRBV4-1,TGCGCCAGCAGACAGGGGGAGAACACCGGGGAGCTGTTTTTT,CASRQGENTGELFF
TRBJ2-1,NA,NA,TRBV5-1,TGCGCCAGCAGAACAGCCAACTCCTACAATGAGCAGTTCTTC,CASRTANSYNEQFF
TRBJ2-3,TRBD1,NA,TRBV27,TGTGCCAGCAGTCAACCTAGGGACAGGGGCCAGGGTACGCAGTATTTT,CASSQPRDRGQGTQYF
TRBJ2-1,NA,NA,TRBV5-1,TGCGCCAGCAGCTTGGTGGGGGCGGTTGAGCAGTTCTTC,CASSLVGAVEQFF
TRBJ2-3,TRBD1,NA,TRBV6-5,TGTGCCAGCACCCAACAGGGGACGACAGATACGCAGTATTTT,CASTQQGTTDTQYF
TRBJ2-7,TRBD2,NA,TRBV5-1,TGCGCCAGCAGCCGCGGGGGGGCGGGGGGATACGAGCAGTACTTC,CASSRGGAGGYEQYF
TRBJ2-7,TRBD1,NA,TRBV7-9,TGTGCCAGCAGCCCCCTCGGACAGGGGATCTACGAGCAGTACTTC,CASSPLGQGIYEQYF
TRBJ2-7,TRBD1,NA,TRBV3-1/TRBV3-2,TGTGCCAGCAGCCTGGACAGGGGGCCCTACGAGCAGTACTTC,CASSLDRGPYEQYF
TRBJ2-5,TRBD1,NA,TRBV7-2,TGTGCCAGCAGACAGGGGGCTCGGGAGACCCAGTACTTC,CASRQGARETQYF
TRBJ2-7,TRBD2,NA,TRBV5-6,TGTGCCAGCAGCTCCCCTAGCGGGGCCTACGAGCAGTACTTC,CASSSPSGAYEQYF
TRBJ2-7,TRBD1,NA,TRBV9,TGTGCCAGCTCTGGAGGGACAGGCAGTTTCTACGAGCAGTACTTC,CASSGGTGSFYEQYF
TRBJ2-7,TRBD1,NA,TRBV5-4,TGTGCCAGCAGCTTGCGGGACAGGGGTGCCTACGAGCAGTACTTC,CASSLRDRGAYEQYF
TRBJ2-2,TRBD2,once,TRBV5-1,TGCGCCAGCAGTTCGAATCCCGGCGGGGGGCTATCCACCGGGGAGCTGTTTTTT,CASSSNPGGGLSTGELFF
TRBJ1-1,NA,NA,TRBV15,TGTGCCACCAGCAGACCTCCGGGACACTTCATGAATACTGAAGCTTTCTTT,CATSRPPGHFMNTEAFF
TRBJ2-1,NA,NA,TRBV9,TGTGCCAGCAGCGTAACCCATCCACAGCGGGATGAGCAGTTCTTC,CASSVTHPQRDEQFF
TRBJ2-3,NA,NA,TRBV9,TGTGCCAGCAGCGTCCGGGGGGCACAAGATACGCAGTATTTT,CASSVRGAQDTQYF
TRBJ2-7,TRBD2,NA,TRBV18,TGTGCCAGCTCCTCCGGGACTAGCACCTACGAGCAGTACTTC,CASSSGTSTYEQYF
TRBJ1-1,TRBD1,NA,TRBV19,TGTGCCAGTAGTATCAGAACAGGGGGCGCCGTACCGAACACTGAAGCTTTCTTT,CASSIRTGGAVPNTEAFF
TRBJ2-5,TRBD1,NA,TRBV4-1,TGCGCCAGCAGTCTTGGGACAGGACGACAAGAGACCCAGTACTTC,CASSLGTGRQETQYF
TRBJ1-3,NA,NA,TRBV4-3,TGCGCCAGCAGCCAAGGAAGGGGGGGAAACACCATATATTTT,CASSQGRGGNTIYF
TRBJ1-3,NA,NA,TRBV5-4,TGTGCCAGCAGCTTGTGGGAAGGGGCGCCGTCTGGAAACACCATATATTTT,CASSLWEGAPSGNTIYF
TRBJ2-3,TRBD2,NA,TRBV2,TGTGCCAGCAGCCGAGGGAGGGGCGAAGATACGCAGTATTTT,CASSRGRGEDTQYF
TRBJ1-5,NA,NA,TRBV2,TGTGCCAGCAGTGAGAGAACTAACAATCAGCCCCAGCATTTT,CASSERTNNQPQHF
TRBJ2-1,TRBD1,NA,TRBV12-3/TRBV12-4,TGTGCCAGCAGCGCAGACAGGGATGAGCAGTTCTTC,CASSADRDEQFF
TRBJ1-4,NA,NA,TRBV4-3,TGCGCCAGCAGCCAAGAAATGCAGGCCGAAAAACTGTTTTTT,CASSQEMQAEKLFF
TRBJ2-7,TRBD1,NA,TRBV5-4,TGTGCCAGCAGCCACATTGACAGGGGCGAGCAGTACTTC,CASSHIDRGEQYF
TRBJ2-7,NA,NA,TRBV5-1,TGCGCCAGCAGCTTGATGCCGGGGGGAGGGGGGACTTACGAGCAGTACTTC,CASSLMPGGGGTYEQYF
TRBJ1-2,NA,NA,TRBV6-1,TGTGCCAGCAGTGAGCGTCGGGTAGGCTATGGCTACACCTTC,CASSERRVGYGYTF
TRBJ1-1,NA,NA,TRBV6-5,TGTGCCAGCAGACCCGGGAGAGACACTGAAGCTTTCTTT,CASRPGRDTEAFF
TRBJ1-3,NA,few,TRBV19,TGTGCCAGTAGTCCCGCCGGACACGCGGGAAACACCATATATTTT,CASSPAGHAGNTIYF
TRBJ2-3,NA,NA,TRBV4-1,TGCGCCAGCAGCCACCCCGGGTCAGCAGATACGCAGTATTTT,CASSHPGSADTQYF
TRBJ2-3,NA,once,TRBV30,TGTGCCTGGAGTCCATCCCCAGGCGGGACTGGGAGTACGCAGTATTTT,CAWSPSPGGTGSTQYF
TRBJ1-1,TRBD1,NA,TRBV3-1/TRBV3-2,TGTGCCACCCAGGGGGGTGGTGGGGCTTTCTTT,CATQGGGGAFF
TRBJ2-1,TRBD2,once,TRBV19,TGTGCCAGTGTCGGGGGGTACTCCTACAATGAGCAGTTCTTC,CASVGGYSYNEQFF
TRBJ2-2,NA,NA,TRBV7-2,TGTGCCAGCAGCTTGGTCGCTAGCTCGGCCGGGGAGCTGTTTTTT,CASSLVASSAGELFF
TRBJ2-3,NA,NA,TRBV7-9,TGTGCCAGCAGCTTGGAGGGTAGCACCGATACGCAGTATTTT,CASSLEGSTDTQYF
TRBJ1-5,TRBD1,few,TRBV19,TGTGCCAGTAGCCAACTCAGGGGGCACGGCCAGCCCCAGCATTTT,CASSQLRGHGQPQHF
TRBJ1-5,TRBD1,medium-sized,TRBV7-8,TGTGCCAGCAGCTTGGGACAGGGTAATCAGCCCCAGCATTTT,CASSLGQGNQPQHF
TRBJ1-6,TRBD1,once,TRBV5-4,TGTGCCAGCAGCTTGTTCGGGACAGGGTATAATTCACCCCTCCACTTT,CASSLFGTGYNSPLHF
TRBJ1-2,NA,NA,TRBV12-3/TRBV12-4,TGTGCCAGCAGTTTCCCAGGGAACGGCTACACCTTC,CASSFPGNGYTF
TRBJ1-2,NA,once,TRBV5-1,TGCGCCAGCAGCTTGGAAAATCTCTTTCGGGATGGCTACACCTTC,CASSLENLFRDGYTF
TRBJ1-2,NA,NA,TRBV19,TGTGCCAGTAAGATGGGAGATGGCTACACCTTC,CASKMGDGYTF
TRBJ1-1,NA,NA,TRBV7-9,TGTGCCAGCAGCGGCCCCGGGGATAAAGCTTTCTTT,CASSGPGDKAFF
TRBJ1-2,TRBD1,NA,TRBV4-1,TGCGCCAGCAGCCAAGGACAGGGGGCATACTATGGCTACACCTTC,CASSQGQGAYYGYTF
TRBJ2-1,TRBD2,NA,TRBV19,TGTGCCAGTACCCCACTAGCGGGGGGTACCTATGAGCAGTTCTTC,CASTPLAGGTYEQFF
TRBJ2-7,NA,NA,TRBV7-9,TGTGCCAGCAGCTTAGCGGAGGGGCCCCACGAGCAGTACTTC,CASSLAEGPHEQYF
TRBJ2-7,TRBD2,once,TRBV19,TGTGCCAGTAGCCCAGGACTAGCGGCCTCAACCTACGAGCAGTACTTC,CASSPGLAASTYEQYF
TRBJ2-5,TRBD1,NA,TRBV18,TGTGCCAGCTCAGCAGGGGGCCAAGAGACCCAGTACTTC,CASSAGGQETQYF
TRBJ1-5,TRBD1,NA,TRBV6-5,TGTGCCAGCAGGACACCGGGACAGCCCAATCAGCCCCAGCATTTT,CASRTPGQPNQPQHF
TRBJ2-3,TRBD2,NA,TRBV28,TGTGCCAGCGTCGGCGGGGGGATGAATACGCAGTATTTT,CASVGGGMNTQYF